A single sample is the source of the 5 T cell receptor beta chains below, sequenced in a study of CDR3 diversity in severe acne. TCRdb redid the calling of the PCR reads with MiXCR, one entry per CDR3 protein. The data hold almost 85,000 distinct CDR3 sequences, with around 53% observed a single time. Sequenced: blood. The receptor source for this set is a male donor in good health, without acne.

This clonotype has ten or more counts. This chain joins TRBV24-1 and TRBJ2-2, with TRBD1 identical over 10 bases. V lost 0 bases, J lost 3 bases, and 0 bases stayed unmatched. The CDR3 has 16 amino acids. From germline, CDR1 is KGHDR and CDR2 SFDVKD. CDR3 region: CATSDLGQGDTGELFF. CDR3 sequence (DNA): TGTGCCACCAGTGATTTGGGACAGGGGGACACCGGGGAGCTGTTTTTT.

This clonotype was picked up many times. The chain combines TRBV7-8 with TRBJ2-7; D is perhaps TRBD1 or TRBD2 (5 bases each). Germline V gives CDR1 SGHVS, CDR2 FQNEAQ. With 2 bases removed from V and 1 base from J, the gap between germline ends came to 12 bases. The CDR3 totals 15 residues. The chain's CDR3 is CASSLMRDGSYEQYF. Written as DNA, the CDR3 is TGTGCCAGCAGCTTAATGAGGGACGGGTCCTACGAGCAGTACTTC.

This clonotype was observed at least ten times. The V call is TRBV7-2, the J call TRBJ2-3; no clear D gene. The CDR3 totals 17 residues. CDR1 is SGHTA and CDR2 is FQGNSA in the germline V gene. V shed 3 bases and J shed 6 bases, with 22 bases lying between them. This CDR3 reads CASSLGSLRFYPDTQYF. The CDR3 nucleotides read TGTGCCAGCAGCTTGGGTTCTTTGCGTTTTTACCCGGATACGCAGTATTTT.

This clonotype is classed as medium-sized (0.01 to 0.1%). The chain joins TRBV2 to TRBJ2-7; D is unresolved. Per germline, CDR1 SNHLY and CDR2 FYNNEI. V shed 9 bases and J shed 7 bases, with 13 bases lying between them. The CDR3 is 11 amino acids. As DNA, the CDR3 is TGTGCCAGTAATATGGGTCTAGAGCAGTACTTC. It translates to CASNMGLEQYF.

This clonotype was observed many times. This chain joins TRBV11-2 and TRBJ2-5; possible D gene TRBD2, 5 bases. Germline V gene lookup returns CDR1 SGHAT and CDR2 FQNNGV. The V and J ends lost 7 bases and 5 bases respectively, with 14 bases between them. CDR3 length equals 13 residues. The CDR3 DNA reads as TGTGCCAGCAAAGAAGGAGGAATGGAGACCCAGTACTTC. It is translated as CASKEGGMETQYF.